The 11 T cell receptor beta chains below come from one sample, sequenced in a study of blood T cell repertoires in COVID-19. The data were produced by immunoSEQ multiplex PCR, yet TCRdb's version contains in-frame clones alone and is incomplete. The data hold around 470,000 clones, with around 91% observed a single time. The sample taken for sequencing was PBMCs or T cells enriched from blood (not recorded which). The receptors here all came from a man younger than 35 who had recovered from COVID-19.

The chain has TRBV18 and TRBJ1-5, with D perhaps TRBD1 (5 bases). The CDR3 sequence is 14 residues long. Germline CDR1 KGHSH, CDR2 LQKENI. Between the trimmed V and J ends, which lost 8 bases and 5 bases, there was a span of 16 bases. CDR3 residues: CASLSGGADQPQHF. The CDR3 DNA sequence: TGTGCCAGCCTTTCCGGAGGGGCAGATCAGCCCCAGCATTTT.

The V call is TRBV10-3, the J call TRBJ1-2, with TRBD1 identical over 7 bases. There are 13 residues in the CDR3. V was pared by 8 bases and J by 6 bases, with 9 bases of the junction left unmatched. The V gene's germline CDR1 is ENHRY and CDR2 SYGVKD. The CDR3 region has the DNA TGTGCCATCGGGAGACAGGGTTCCCATGGCTACACCTTC. This translates into CAIGRQGSHGYTF.

CDR3 loop: CASSERGGVGGYTF. The CDR3 coding sequence is TGTGCCAGCAGCGAACGAGGGGGAGTGGGCGGCTACACCTTC. V is TRBV7-3 and J is TRBJ1-2, with D possibly matching TRBD1 (6 bases). Germline CDR1 reads SGHTA; CDR2 reads FQGTGA. The CDR3 has 14 amino acids. Between the trimmed V and J ends, which lost 5 bases and 8 bases, there was a span of 18 bases.

CDR3 nucleotide sequence: TGTGCCAGCAGTGGGCCCCGGGACGGTCGGACTAGCGGGAGTTCGGATGAGCAGTTCTTC. It codes for CASSGPRDGRTSGSSDEQFF. V is TRBV2 and J is TRBJ2-1, with 13 bases identical to TRBD2. The V gene end was trimmed by 4 bases and the J gene end by 8 bases; junction bases not matched to a gene: 20. CDR3 length equals 20 residues. CDR1 is SNHLY, CDR2 FYNNEI, per germline.

The CDR3, as DNA: TGTGCCAGCCCCTTAAACCCCACGGGAGCTAACTATGGCTACACCTTC. This translates into CASPLNPTGANYGYTF. V usage is TRBV2 and J usage is TRBJ1-2, with D uncertain. This CDR3 spans 16 amino acids. Trimming removed 8 bases from V and 0 bases from J, with 19 bases in between. Germline CDR1 and CDR2: SNHLY and FYNNEI.

The chain is built from TRBV7-8 and TRBJ1-1, with D perhaps TRBD1 (5 bases). Trimming took 4 bases from V and 3 from J, leaving 12 bases between them. The germline V gene encodes CDR1 SGHVS and CDR2 FQNEAQ. The CDR3 spans 14 residues. In DNA, the CDR3 is TGTGCCAGCAGCTCATTCTCAGGGTACACTGAAGCTTTCTTT. This encodes CASSSFSGYTEAFF.

V and J are TRBV29-1 and TRBJ1-2, with a possible D match to TRBD1 (6 bases). V lost 3 bases and J 2 bases, leaving 16 bases between the germline ends. This CDR3 contains 15 residues. Germline loops: CDR1 SQVTM, CDR2 ANQGSEA. The CDR3: CSVDPRQDGNYGYTF. CDR3 in DNA: TGCAGCGTTGACCCTCGACAGGACGGGAACTATGGCTACACCTTC.

V is TRBV3-1 (or the pseudogene TRBV3-2) and J is TRBJ2-5, with 7 bases identical to TRBD2. Germline V gene sequence: CDR1 LGHDT, CDR2 YNNKEL (reference sequence). J lost 5 bases, V lost 7 bases, and 13 bases had no gene match. The CDR3 length is 15 residues. The CDR3 DNA is TGTGCCAGCACCGGGGGGTACCTCGGCCGGGAGACCCAGTACTTC. This codes for CASTGGYLGRETQYF.

The chain joins TRBV7-2 to TRBJ1-1; 9 bases are a match to TRBD1. Germline CDR1 SGHTA, CDR2 FQGNSA. The V and J ends lost 6 bases and 6 bases, in that order; junction bases with no gene match: 14. CDR3 length equals 16 residues. CDR3 loop: CASSDRQGGWSAEAFF. The CDR3 DNA reads as TGTGCCAGCAGTGACAGACAGGGGGGATGGAGCGCTGAAGCTTTCTTT.

This chain connects TRBV19 to TRBJ1-1; 8 bases line up with TRBD1. Losses at the gene ends were 0 bases for V and 0 bases for J; bases not matched to a gene: 9. CDR3 length: 18 amino acids. The germline CDR1 and CDR2 sequences are LNHDA and SQIVND (reference sequence). In DNA, the CDR3 is TGTGCCAGTAGTATAGATATACAGGGGGGGAGGGTGAACACTGAAGCTTTCTTT. It yields the protein CASSIDIQGGRVNTEAFF.

A few counts support this clone. The chain couples TRBV6-5 to TRBJ1-6, with D hard to call. CDR3 length: 13 residues. Germline V gives CDR1 MNHEY, CDR2 SVGAGI. Trimming cost V 10 bases and J 7 bases, with 14 bases left between them. CDR3 sequence: CATRLATNSPLHF. The CDR3 region has the DNA TGTGCCACCCGTTTAGCGACCAATTCACCCCTCCACTTT.